The clone carrying this T cell receptor (beta chain) was observed many times. Its antigen is currently unknown. The source of the sample is a study of molecular identifiers for immune sequencing clone quantification. Overall study results and limits: Clonotypes topping 20 RNA copies carried over 97% of effector molecules but under 1% of naive ones. A single cell's spiked Jurkat TCR RNA was reportedly detectable among under 1.1 million naive cells.

Preparation methods for the bulk TCR libraries were those previously described, with listed TCR primers. TCRdb ran MiXCR on the PCR reads and lists one entry per CDR3 protein. The data show about 300,000 distinct CDR3 sequences, about a fifth seen once. The clonotype comes from a human donor in good health. Some libraries in this study had Jurkat cell RNA spiked in. Sequenced material: naive CD8+ T cells from blood, with Jurkat cell RNA spiked in. Stated subset: FACS-sorted CD8+CD4-CCR7+CD45RA+ naive T cells.

The CDR3 DNA reads TGCGCCAGCAGCCAAGCCTGGACAGGGGTAACCTACGAGCAGTACTTC. Its protein is CASSQAWTGVTYEQYF. The chain is built from TRBV4-3 and TRBJ2-7, with 9 bases matching TRBD1. This CDR3 has 16 residues. The germline gives CDR1 LGHNA, CDR2 YSLEER. V lost 1 base to trimming and J lost 2 bases; unmatched junction nucleotides: 6.